What follows are 12 T cell receptor beta chains derived from one specimen sequenced in a study of CD8+CD57+ T cells in acquired aplastic anemia. Both TCR beta VDJ combination and CDR3 sequence profiling were carried out. Genomic DNA was the template for this profiling. Via MiXCR, TCRdb re-called the reads, giving one row per CDR3 protein. The data show under 250,000 distinct CDR3 sequences, with approximately 65% seen just once and under 60% held by the top ten. Sequenced patients had shown CD8+CD57+ cell expansion by flow cytometry. Sequencing used sorted CD4+, CD8+, or CD8+CD57+ T cells (not recorded which) from PBMCs. These receptors were obtained from a human donor with aplastic anemia.

V usage is TRBV10-3 and J usage is TRBJ2-1; weak D call: TRBD2 (5 bases). The V gene's germline CDR1 is ENHRY and CDR2 SYGVKD. This CDR3 is 12 amino acids long. The CDR3 sequence: CAGGHSYNEQFF. CDR3 DNA sequence: TGTGCTGGCGGGCACTCCTACAATGAGCAGTTCTTC.

The CDR3 spells CASSVETGQGGEKLFF. CDR3 DNA sequence: TGTGCCAGCAGCGTAGAAACGGGACAGGGTGGTGAAAAACTGTTTTTT. The gene calls are TRBV9 and TRBJ1-4; TRBD1 matches 9 bases. CDR1 and CDR2 from the germline V gene are SGDLS and YYNGEE. CDR3 size: 16 residues. V was pared by 0 bases and J by 7 bases, with 7 bases of the junction left unmatched.

The rearrangement links TRBV24-1 to TRBJ2-1; D is possibly TRBD1 (5 bases). CDR1 and CDR2 from the germline V gene are KGHDR and SFDVKD. The CDR3 extends over 12 amino acids. Trimming stripped 6 bases from V and 9 bases from J, with 11 bases between. This CDR3 is CATSLQGVEQFF. CDR3 DNA sequence: TGTGCCACCAGTTTACAAGGGGTTGAGCAGTTCTTC.

The chain employs TRBV15 and TRBJ2-3; tentatively, D is TRBD1 (6 bases). Per the germline V gene, CDR1 is LNHNV and CDR2 is YYDKDF (reference sequence). The CDR3 loop spans 14 amino acids. Trimming removed 8 bases from V and 1 base from J, with 13 bases in between. CDR3: CATAGRGGTDTQYF. The CDR3 nucleotides read TGTGCCACCGCGGGCAGGGGAGGCACAGATACGCAGTATTTT.

This chain links TRBV11-2 with TRBJ1-5; TRBD1 aligns across 7 bases. Germline CDR1 SGHAT, CDR2 FQNNGV. V shed 2 bases and J 8 bases; nucleotides not matched to a gene: 9. The CDR3 is 15 residues long. The DNA of the CDR3 is TGTGCCAGCAGCTTACTAGGGGGCCAGGGTGAGCCCCAGCATTTT. This codes for CASSLLGGQGEPQHF.

The chain has TRBV9 and TRBJ2-1; TRBD2 matches 7 bases. The V segment lost 4 bases and the J segment 5 bases; nucleotides outside the gene matches: 12. The CDR3 extends over 16 amino acids. Germline V CDR1 and CDR2: SGDLS, YYNGEE. Here the CDR3 reads CASSPYGRAGDNEQFF. The CDR3 region has the DNA TGTGCCAGCAGCCCCTACGGGCGGGCGGGGGACAATGAGCAGTTCTTC.

The V call is TRBV20-1, the J call TRBJ2-1; TRBD1 matches at 10 bases. Germline CDR1 and CDR2: DFQATT and SNEGSKA (reference sequence). After removal of 3 bases from V and 6 bases from J, the junction contained 8 bases not matched to a gene. This CDR3 is built from 15 residues. The CDR3 spells CSASEPGQGINEQFF. CDR3 sequence (DNA): TGCAGTGCTAGCGAGCCGGGACAGGGGATCAATGAGCAGTTCTTC.

CDR3 protein: CASSPRSDEKLFF. DNA for the CDR3: TGTGCCAGTAGTCCGCGTTCGGATGAAAAACTGTTTTTT. The V call is TRBV19, the J call TRBJ1-4; D gene ambiguous. Germline CDR1 is LNHDA and CDR2 is SQIVND (reference sequence). V shed 5 bases and J shed 6 bases, with 10 bases lying between them. The CDR3 length is 13 residues.

The chain joins TRBV11-3 to TRBJ2-7, with D perhaps TRBD1 (5 bases). The CDR3 totals 12 residues. The V gene's germline CDR1 is SGHNT and CDR2 YENEEA. V was trimmed by 5 bases and J by 6 bases, leaving 11 bases between them. CDR3 nucleotide sequence: TGTGCCAGCAGCCTTAAGGGGCGCGAGCAGTACTTC. Translated, it gives CASSLKGREQYF. The whole variable domain, filled in from reference TRBV11-3 and TRBJ2-7, reads EAGVVQSPRYKIIEKKQPVAFWCNPISGHNTLYWYLQNLGQGPELLIRYENEEAVDDSQLPKDRFSAERLKGVDSTLKIQPAELGDSAVYLCASSLKGREQYFGPGTRLTVT.

In DNA, the CDR3 is TGTGCCAGCAGCCTACCCTCTACAACTGAAGCTTTCTTT. It codes for CASSLPSTTEAFF. This chain links TRBV7-9 with TRBJ1-1; D call uncertain. Germline V gives CDR1 SEHNR, CDR2 FQNEAQ (reference sequence). V gave up 5 bases and J gave up 5 bases, with 12 bases separating them. CDR3 size: 13 residues.

The V gene is TRBV4-2, the J gene TRBJ1-2; no clear D. This CDR3 comprises 13 residues. Trimming took 5 bases from V and 4 from J, leaving 11 bases between them. The germline CDR1 and CDR2 sequences are LGHNA and YNFKEQ. CDR3 DNA sequence: TGTGCCAGCAGCGTAGTTGACTCCTATGGCTACACCTTC. It yields the protein CASSVVDSYGYTF.

V gene TRBV24-1 combines with J gene TRBJ1-4; TRBD1 matches at 9 bases. Unmatched junction bases numbered 4, after V lost 4 bases and J lost 5 bases. Per germline, CDR1 KGHDR and CDR2 SFDVKD. The CDR3 totals 15 residues. The CDR3 reads CATSDQTGGNEKLFF. CDR3 nucleotide sequence: TGTGCCACCAGTGACCAGACAGGGGGGAATGAAAAACTGTTTTTT.